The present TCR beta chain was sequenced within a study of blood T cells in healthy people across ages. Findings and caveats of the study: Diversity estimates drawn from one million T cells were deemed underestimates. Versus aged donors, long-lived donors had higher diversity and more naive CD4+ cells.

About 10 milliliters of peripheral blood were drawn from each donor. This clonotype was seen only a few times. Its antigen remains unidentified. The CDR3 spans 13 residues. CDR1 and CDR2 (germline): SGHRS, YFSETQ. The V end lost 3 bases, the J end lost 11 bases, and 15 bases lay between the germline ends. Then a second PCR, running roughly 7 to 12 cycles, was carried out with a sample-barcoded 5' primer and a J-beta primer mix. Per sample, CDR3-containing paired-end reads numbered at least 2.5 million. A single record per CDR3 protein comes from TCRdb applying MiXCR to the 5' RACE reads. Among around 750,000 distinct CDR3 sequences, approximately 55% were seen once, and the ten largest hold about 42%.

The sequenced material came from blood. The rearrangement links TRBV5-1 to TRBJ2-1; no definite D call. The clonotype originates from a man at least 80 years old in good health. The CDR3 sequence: CASSSASDQKQFF. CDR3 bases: TGCGCCAGCAGCTCTGCCTCGGACCAGAAGCAGTTCTTC.